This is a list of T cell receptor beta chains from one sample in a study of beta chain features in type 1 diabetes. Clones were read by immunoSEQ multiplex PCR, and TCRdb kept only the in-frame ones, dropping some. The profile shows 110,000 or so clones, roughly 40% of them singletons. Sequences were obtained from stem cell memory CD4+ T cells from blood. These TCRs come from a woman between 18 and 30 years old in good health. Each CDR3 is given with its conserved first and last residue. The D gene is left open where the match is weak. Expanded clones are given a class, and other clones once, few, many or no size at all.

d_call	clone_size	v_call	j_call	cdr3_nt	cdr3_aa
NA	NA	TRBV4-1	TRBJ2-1	TGCGCCAGCAGCCACCTTGGGCTAGCCGATGAGCAGTTCTTC	CASSHLGLADEQFF
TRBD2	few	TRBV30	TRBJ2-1	TGTGCCTGGAATCGGCTAGCGGGAAGAAATGAGCAGTTCTTC	CAWNRLAGRNEQFF
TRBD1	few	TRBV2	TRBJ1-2	TGTGCCAGCAGTGGAGACAGGGGATGGCCCACGGGGGCCTTC	CASSGDRGWPTGAF
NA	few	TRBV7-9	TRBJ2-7	TGTGCCAGCAGCTTAGTACCGGACAGCACCTACGAGCAGTACTTC	CASSLVPDSTYEQYF
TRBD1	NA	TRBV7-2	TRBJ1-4	TGTGCCAGCTCCCCATCCAGGACAGGGCTTAGTGAAAAACTGTTTTTT	CASSPSRTGLSEKLFF
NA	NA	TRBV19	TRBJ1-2	TGTGCCAGTAGACAGGGTAACTATGGCTACACCTTC	CASRQGNYGYTF
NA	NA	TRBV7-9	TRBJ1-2	TGTGCCAGCAGCTCCCTCTCCAGGGAAGGAGGCTACACCTTC	CASSSLSREGGYTF
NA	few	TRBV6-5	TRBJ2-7	TGTGCCAGCACCTCCGGTGGGGCCTCCTACGAGCAGTACTTC	CASTSGGASYEQYF
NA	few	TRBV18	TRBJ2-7	TGTGCCAGCTCACCAGTTCGGGACACTGTTGGCGAGCAGTACTTC	CASSPVRDTVGEQYF
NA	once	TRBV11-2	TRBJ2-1	TGTGCCAGCAGCTCCTCCCCGAGGGGACAAAGTGAGCAGTTCTTC	CASSSSPRGQSEQFF
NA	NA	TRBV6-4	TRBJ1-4	TGTGCCAGCAGTGAAATACAGGGCACTAATGAAAAACTGTTTTTT	CASSEIQGTNEKLFF
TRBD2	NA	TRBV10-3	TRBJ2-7	TGTGCCATCAGTGATCGGGGCCTAGCGGGAGGGCCGGGAGAGCAGTACTTC	CAISDRGLAGGPGEQYF
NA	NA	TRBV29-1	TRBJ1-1	TGCAGCGGGGCGGGGAACACTGAAGCTTTCTTT	CSGAGNTEAFF
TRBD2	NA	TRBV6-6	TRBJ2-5	TGTGCCAGCAGTATAGCGGGATCGGGCCAAGAGACCCAGTACTTC	CASSIAGSGQETQYF
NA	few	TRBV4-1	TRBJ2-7	TGCGCCAGCAGCCAAGATAGCAGTCCGTACGAGCAGTACTTC	CASSQDSSPYEQYF
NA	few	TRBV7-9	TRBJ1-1	TGTGCCAGCAGCTTCAGACAGTTGCCTAACACTGAAGCTTTCTTT	CASSFRQLPNTEAFF